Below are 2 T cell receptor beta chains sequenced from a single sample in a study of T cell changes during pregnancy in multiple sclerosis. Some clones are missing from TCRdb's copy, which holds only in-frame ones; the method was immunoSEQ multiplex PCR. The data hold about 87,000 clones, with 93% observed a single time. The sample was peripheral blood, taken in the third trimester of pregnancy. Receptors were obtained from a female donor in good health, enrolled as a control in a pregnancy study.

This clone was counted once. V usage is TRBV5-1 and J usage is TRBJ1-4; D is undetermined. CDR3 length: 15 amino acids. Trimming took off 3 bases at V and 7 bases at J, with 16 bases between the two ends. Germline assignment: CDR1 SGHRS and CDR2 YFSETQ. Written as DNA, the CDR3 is TGCGCCAGCAGCTCCCTTGAGGGAGAAGGTGAAAAACTGTTTTTT. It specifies CASSSLEGEGEKLFF.

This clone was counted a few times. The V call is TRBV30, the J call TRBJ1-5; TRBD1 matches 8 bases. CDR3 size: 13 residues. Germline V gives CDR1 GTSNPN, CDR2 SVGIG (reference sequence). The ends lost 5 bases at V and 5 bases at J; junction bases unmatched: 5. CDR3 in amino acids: CAWGRGLDQPQHF. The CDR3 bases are TGTGCCTGGGGCAGGGGGCTTGATCAGCCCCAGCATTTT.